A selection of T cell receptor beta chains follows, all from one sample in a study of cytotoxic CD8 clonotypes in ibrutinib-treated CLL. The assay was immunoSEQ multiplex PCR, and TCRdb's table has in-frame clones only and misses some. This repertoire shows about 16,000 clones, 65% to 70% found once; its top ten account for 15% to 20%. Sequenced here: PBMCs, sampled before ibrutinib treatment. Receptors originate from a human donor with chronic lymphocytic leukemia. The CDR3 runs from the conserved cysteine through the conserved F or W. A D gene is named only where the DNA matches it firmly. Only some rows state a clone size, as once, few, many or a class for expanded clones.

V gene	J gene	D gene	clone size	CDR3 length	CDR3 DNA	CDR3 protein
TRBV7-2	TRBJ1-2	-	-	14	TGTGCCAGCAGCGAGGACGGTTCCCTCTATGGCTACACCTTC	CASSEDGSLYGYTF
TRBV5-6	TRBJ2-7	-	once	12	TGTGCCAGCAGCTTGGATGGGTACGAGCAGTACTTC	CASSLDGYEQYF
TRBV5-1	TRBJ2-1	-	-	14	TGCGCCAGCAGCTTGGAAGGGGGGCGGAATGAGCAGTTCTTC	CASSLEGGRNEQFF
TRBV9	TRBJ2-7	TRBD1	-	18	TGTGCCAGCAGCGTAGGTTGGGACAGACTTAGGCCTACCTACGAGCAGTACTTC	CASSVGWDRLRPTYEQYF
TRBV2	TRBJ2-2	-	-	15	TGTGCCAGCAAGGGGGACTTAACGAACACCGGGGAGCTGTTTTTT	CASKGDLTNTGELFF
TRBV7-9	TRBJ2-5	TRBD2	-	14	TGTGCCAGCAGCTCCAGCGGGGGTACGGAGACCCAGTACTTC	CASSSSGGTETQYF
TRBV5-1	TRBJ1-2	-	-	16	TGCGCCAGCAGCTTGGTCACAGGGCATGGGGTCTATGGCTACACCTTC	CASSLVTGHGVYGYTF
TRBV7-3	TRBJ2-3	-	-	16	TGTGCCAGCAGCTCCATGACCGAACCTTTCACAGATACGCAGTATTTT	CASSSMTEPFTDTQYF
TRBV15	TRBJ1-1	-	once	14	TGTGCCACCAGCAGAGCACACCTGAACACTGAAGCTTTCTTT	CATSRAHLNTEAFF
TRBV7-6	TRBJ2-1	TRBD1	-	15	TGTGCCAGCAGCTTTAACAGGGGGGCGGAGAGTGAGCAGTTCTTC	CASSFNRGAESEQFF
TRBV5-1	TRBJ2-3	TRBD2	-	17	TGCGCCAGCAGCGGGGGTGAGGGACTAGCGGGGTCGGATACGCAGTATTTT	CASSGGEGLAGSDTQYF
TRBV30	TRBJ2-2	-	large	12	TGTGCCTGGAGCGGCGCGGTCGGGGAGCTGTTTTTT	CAWSGAVGELFF
TRBV4-1	TRBJ2-3	-	-	16	TGCGCCAGCAGCCAACGTCCGGACAGCCGCACAGATACGCAGTATTTT	CASSQRPDSRTDTQYF
TRBV6-5	TRBJ1-2	-	few	14	TGTGCCAGCAGTTCCAGTACAGGTTCCTATGGCTACACCTTC	CASSSSTGSYGYTF
TRBV5-5	TRBJ1-1	-	-	16	TGTGCCAGCAGCTTGGGTCGTGCAGAGACCAACACTGAAGCTTTCTTT	CASSLGRAETNTEAFF
TRBV6-1	TRBJ2-3	-	-	12	TGTGCCAGCAGAACCTTATCGAATACGCAGTATTTT	CASRTLSNTQYF
TRBV6-5	TRBJ1-1	-	-	15	TGTGCCACCCTTGTAACCCCGACCATGAACACTGAAGCTTTCTTT	CATLVTPTMNTEAFF
TRBV9	TRBJ2-2	-	-	17	TGTGCCAGCAGCGCACTAGACCTTACCCTGAACACCGGGGAGCTGTTTTTT	CASSALDLTLNTGELFF
TRBV21-1	TRBJ2-1	-	-	20	TGTGCCAGCAGCGAAAAAGCTCAGCGCCGGGACTTGAGTACCTACAATGAGCAGTTCTTC	CASSEKAQRRDLSTYNEQFF
TRBV30	TRBJ1-1	-	-	14	TGTGCCTGGAAAAAGGCAGGGGCGTTGCCTGAAGCTTTCTTT	CAWKKAGALPEAFF
TRBV19	TRBJ1-2	-	-	16	TGTGCCAGTAGGAGGGACCACCTAGGGGCTAACTATGGCTACACCTTC	CASRRDHLGANYGYTF
TRBV5-1	TRBJ2-1	-	-	16	TGCGCCAGCAGCTTGTATCGGACAACCTCCTACAATGAGCAGTTCTTC	CASSLYRTTSYNEQFF
TRBV2	TRBJ2-1	-	-	14	TGTGCCAGCAGTATTTCCCACAGTAACAATGAGCAGTTCTTC	CASSISHSNNEQFF
TRBV7-6	TRBJ1-2	TRBD1	few	16	TGTGCCAGCAGCTTCCCCGAGGAGGGACAGCACTATGGCTACACCTTC	CASSFPEEGQHYGYTF
TRBV12-2	TRBJ2-7	-	-	18	TGTGCAAGTCGCTTAGCGATGGCAGGGGAGTCTCACCCCTACGAGCAGTACTTC	CASRLAMAGESHPYEQYF
TRBV7-3	TRBJ2-1	TRBD1	-	13	TGTGCCAGCAGCTTAGAGGGGGCGAGTGAGCAGTTCTTC	CASSLEGASEQFF
TRBV7-9	TRBJ2-5	-	-	14	TGTGCCAGCAGCTTAGGGGGGCTAGTGGAGACCCAGTACTTC	CASSLGGLVETQYF
TRBV11-3	TRBJ2-7	-	once	13	TGTGCCAGCAGCCCCCGTATGGGCTACGAGCAGTACTTC	CASSPRMGYEQYF
TRBV6-5	TRBJ2-6	TRBD1	-	15	TGTGCCAGCAGTTACTCGACAGGGGGGGCCAACGTCCTGACTTTC	CASSYSTGGANVLTF
TRBV7-9	TRBJ2-6	TRBD1	-	16	TGTGCCAGCAGCCCCCGGGACAGAGCCGGGGCCAACGTCCTGACTTTC	CASSPRDRAGANVLTF
TRBV11-3	TRBJ2-5	TRBD1	-	14	TGTGCCAGCAGCCGAACAACAGGGGTAGAGACCCAGTACTTC	CASSRTTGVETQYF
TRBV7-6	TRBJ2-5	-	once	17	TGTGCCAGCAGCTCCCCTATTACGCCGGGCGCCGGAGAGACCCAGTACTTC	CASSSPITPGAGETQYF
TRBV5-1	TRBJ1-2	TRBD1	-	15	TGCGCCAGCAGCCCGATGGGGACAGGGAACTATGGCTACACCTTC	CASSPMGTGNYGYTF
TRBV11-3	TRBJ1-2	-	-	12	TGTGCCAGCAGCTTAAATGGCTATGGCTACACCTTC	CASSLNGYGYTF
TRBV27	TRBJ2-1	-	few	15	TGTGCCAGCACCCCCGACGGTTTAAGTTACAATGAGCAGTTCTTC	CASTPDGLSYNEQFF
TRBV27	TRBJ1-6	-	few	15	TGTGCCAGCAGCTCTAGCGGAGTCCCAAATTCACCCCTCCACTTT	CASSSSGVPNSPLHF
TRBV18	TRBJ1-1	-	-	12	TGTGCCAGCTCACCCTCACAGGGTGAAGCTTTCTTT	CASSPSQGEAFF
TRBV7-9	TRBJ2-1	TRBD2	-	16	TGTGCCAGCAGCTCGAGGACTAGCGCTCCCTACAATGAGCAGTTCTTC	CASSSRTSAPYNEQFF
TRBV7-3	TRBJ2-5	-	-	15	TGTGCCAGCAGCCCCGGAAGGCGGAGGGGCGAGACCCAGTACTTC	CASSPGRRRGETQYF
TRBV21-1	TRBJ2-1	-	-	18	TGTGCCAGCAGCAGTCGTGTAGCTACACACCATTCCGACAATGAGCAATTCTTC	CASSSRVATHHSDNEQFF
TRBV5-1	TRBJ1-4	TRBD1	-	15	TGCGCCAGCAGCCTACGGACAGGGACTAATGAAAAACTGTTTTTT	CASSLRTGTNEKLFF
TRBV30	TRBJ2-1	-	-	13	TGTGCCTGGAGTGTAGGCTTTTACAATGAGCAGTTCTTC	CAWSVGFYNEQFF
TRBV5-1	TRBJ1-1	-	-	14	TGCGCCAGCAGCTCGGGACTCCAGAACACTGAAGCTTTCTTT	CASSSGLQNTEAFF
TRBV29-1	TRBJ2-3	-	-	13	TGCAGCCCTCGGAGGGTTGGGGGAGATACGCAGTATTTT	CSPRRVGGDTQYF
TRBV6-6	TRBJ1-5	-	few	10	TGTGCCAGCGGTAATCAGCCCCAGCATTTT	CASGNQPQHF
TRBV27	TRBJ2-1	TRBD2	-	16	TGTGCCAGCAGTTTATCACTAGCGGGATCGGCCGGTGAGCAGTTCTTC	CASSLSLAGSAGEQFF
TRBV11-1	TRBJ2-2	TRBD2	few	15	TGTGCCAGCAGCCGGAGCGGGGGTTACACCGGGGAGCTGTTTTTT	CASSRSGGYTGELFF
TRBV6-6	TRBJ1-5	-	-	12	TGTGCCAGCAGTCGACCCAATCAGCCCCAGCATTTT	CASSRPNQPQHF
TRBV29-1	TRBJ2-7	-	-	13	TGCAGCGTGCTGAGTTCGATATCCTACGAGCAGTACTTC	CSVLSSISYEQYF
TRBV29-1	TRBJ2-5	TRBD2	once	14	TGCAGCGTTGCCCCCGGGGCGGGGGGGGAGACCCAGTACTTC	CSVAPGAGGETQYF
TRBV6-1	TRBJ2-7	TRBD2	few	15	TGTGCCAGCAGACGGGGGGGGTCTGCCTCCTACGAGCAGTACTTC	CASRRGGSASYEQYF
TRBV7-8	TRBJ1-5	-	once	15	TGTGCCAGCAGCCCAGGGCGGGTCGGAGTGGAGCCCCAGCATTTT	CASSPGRVGVEPQHF
TRBV7-9	TRBJ2-2	TRBD2	-	17	TGTGCCAGCAGTTTTGGACTAGCGGGGGGAAGCACCGGGGAGCTGTTTTTT	CASSFGLAGGSTGELFF
TRBV29-1	TRBJ2-2	-	-	14	TGCAGCGTTGAAAGGCAGACGAACACCGGGGAGCTGTTTTTT	CSVERQTNTGELFF
TRBV11-2	TRBJ2-5	-	-	13	TGTGCCAGCAGCTTAGCTAACCGAGAGACCCAGTACTTC	CASSLANRETQYF